These 16 T cell receptor beta chains came from one sample sequenced in a study of CD8+ T cells in alopecia areata (dated by TCRdb to between 2017 and 2018). Pooled mouse cutaneous lymph node cells were stained for CD4, CD8alpha, NKG2D, NKG2ACE and other markers, then sorted on a BD Influx. The library came from the immunoSEQ multiplex PCR assay. For TCR sequencing, RNA was extracted from every sample and reverse transcribed into cDNA to serve as template. TCRdb obtained this table from immuneACCESS and retained in-frame rearrangements with V and J assigned. These tables miss some clones; where compared with another copy, unresolved V genes account for less than half of the shortfall, and the remainder is unexplained. Listed for this sample are more than 250,000 clones, none observed only a single time. The ten largest clones represent about 1.1% of the sample. What was sequenced was CD4+ T cells sorted from a lymph node. These receptors came from a C3H/HeJ mouse with alopecia areata. For this strain, the MHC haplotype is H2-k.

This clone was picked up a small number of times. Germline and genes here are mouse. The read falls 4 residues short of the CDR3 end, and the missing part is taken from the germline J gene. Other nucleotide sequences in the sample specify the same CDR3. This sequence joins TRBV1 and TRBJ2-7; 9 bases are a match to TRBD1. Per germline, CDR1 NSQYPW and CDR2 LRSPGD (reference sequence). The CDR3 has 13 amino acids. CDR3 in amino acids: CTCSADRGDEQYF. The CDR3 bases that were read are TGCACCTGCAGTGCGGACAGGGGAGAT.

A few counts support this clone. Gene names and germline refer to mouse. The read ends 4 residues before the CDR3 terminus; that terminus is restored from the germline J gene. This chain connects TRBV17 to TRBJ2-7, with D possibly TRBD2 on 5 matching bases. The CDR3 runs to 13 residues. Germline V gives CDR1 MNHDT, CDR2 YYDKIL. This CDR3 reads CASSRDVGNEQYF. The CDR3 bases that were read are TGTGCTAGCAGTAGAGATGTGGGGAAT.

Turning to this clone: Gene and germline names: mouse. Read coverage stops 4 residues before the CDR3 terminus; the germline J gene supplies the remainder. The chain has TRBV13-3 and TRBJ2-1; 8 nucleotides agree with TRBD2. Germline CDR1 NNHDY, CDR2 SYVADS. The CDR3 covers 13 residues. Trimming took 3 bases from V and 5 from J; bases not matched to a gene: 1. CDR3 region: CASSVTGDAEQFF. The part of the CDR3 DNA that was read is TGTGCCAGCAGTGTGACTGGGGATGCT.

In regard to this clone: Gene names are mouse gene names. The read terminates 4 residues before the CDR3 end, so the remaining end is supplied by the germline J gene. Other nucleotide sequences in the sample specify the same CDR3. The chain has TRBV19 and TRBJ2-1; TRBD1 is a possible D gene (5 bases). V lost 4 bases, J lost 3 bases, and 8 bases lay in between. The CDR3 runs 13 residues. Germline V gene sequence: CDR1 FNHDT, CDR2 SITEND (reference sequence). The chain's CDR3 is CASSPQGYAEQFF. CDR3 bases read: TGTGCCAGCAGTCCCCAGGGCTATGCT.

This clone showed up just a few times. Gene names refer to mouse genes. The CDR3 end lies 4 residues beyond the end of the read and is filled in from the germline J gene. This chain uses TRBV13-1 with TRBJ2-1; 8 positions agree with TRBD1. CDR1 and CDR2 (germline): NSHNY, SYGAGN. V shed 0 bases and J 3 bases; nucleotides not matched to a gene: 2. The CDR3 contains 15 residues. The CDR3 DNA, read in part, is TGTGCCAGCAGTGATGACAGGGGGGTCTATGCT. It is translated as CASSDDRGVYA. The full CDR3 sequence reads CASSDDRGVYAEQFF.

About this clone itself: Here the gene names and germline are mouse. The read is 4 residues too short to cover the CDR3 end, so that end is filled in from the germline J gene. The chain uses TRBV1 and TRBJ2-3; TRBD2 might be the D (6 bases). The CDR3 consists of 17 residues. The V end was cut by 0 bases, the J end by 0 bases, with 13 bases between. Germline loops: CDR1 NSQYPW, CDR2 LRSPGD (reference sequence). The CDR3 bases that were read are TGCACCTGCAGTGCAGAAACTGGGCTATATAGTGCAGAA. Translated: CTCSAETGLYSAE. The CDR3 in its entirety is CTCSAETGLYSAETLYF.

This clone has ten or more counts. Gene names and germline match the mouse. The read terminates 4 residues before the CDR3 end, so the remaining end is supplied by the germline J gene. The same CDR3 also results from other DNA sequences found in this sample. This chain links TRBV1 with TRBJ2-1; 7 positions match TRBD2. J gave up 5 bases and V 0 bases, and 4 bases lay outside the gene matches. Germline V gene sequence: CDR1 NSQYPW, CDR2 LRSPGD (reference sequence). CDR3 length equals 15 residues. The part of the CDR3 DNA that was read is TGCACCTGCAGTGCAGATTTGCTGGGGGATGCT. Protein: CTCSADLLGDA. From start to end, the CDR3 is CTCSADLLGDAEQFF. The full variable domain, in which reference TRBV1 and TRBJ2-1 provide the parts outside the CDR3, is VTLLEQNPRWRLVPRGQAVNLRCILKNSQYPWMSWYQQDLQKQLQWLFTLRSPGDKEVKSLPGADYLATRVTDTELRLQVANMSQGRTLYCTCSADLLGDAEQFFGPGTRLTVL.

This clone was seen a handful of times. The germline and genes are mouse ones. This CDR3 is also generated by other DNA sequences in the sample. CDR3 loop: CAWSPQDTQYF. CDR3 bases read: TGTGCCTGGAGTCCTCAAGAC. The chain has TRBV31 and TRBJ2-5; D uncertain. The missing CDR3 end, 4 residues past where the read stops, is filled in from the germline J gene. The CDR3 runs 11 residues. Looked up from germline, CDR1 is GKSSPN and CDR2 is SITVG. Trimming took off 1 base at V and 3 bases at J, with 2 bases between the two ends.

This clone was seen a few times. Germline and genes here are mouse. The missing CDR3 end, 4 residues past where the read stops, is filled in from the germline J gene. The rearrangement joins TRBV31 to TRBJ2-7; 10 bases map to TRBD2. This CDR3 has 14 amino acids. After removal of 2 bases from V and 2 bases from J, the junction contained 3 bases not matched to a gene. Germline V gene data show CDR1 as GKSSPN and CDR2 as SITVG. The DNA read from the CDR3 is TGTGCCTGGAGTATAGACTGGGGGGCCTAT. It translates to CAWSIDWGAY. The full CDR3 sequence reads CAWSIDWGAYEQYF.

About this clone itself: Here the gene names and germline are mouse. The read terminates 4 residues ahead of where the CDR3 ends, so the germline J gene completes it. J is TRBJ2-3 and V is TRBV19, with 8 bases that match TRBD2. Per the germline V gene, CDR1 is FNHDT and CDR2 is SITEND (reference sequence). Trimming cost V 4 bases and J 0 bases; bases outside gene matches: 7. The CDR3 consists of 16 residues. The part of the CDR3 DNA that was read is TGTGCCAGCAGTGCCCCACTGGGGGATAGTGCAGAA. Protein sequence: CASSAPLGDSAE. The full CDR3 protein reads CASSAPLGDSAETLYF.

Turning to this clone: Genes and germline come from the mouse. The sequence runs out 4 residues before the end of the CDR3; the remainder is reconstructed from the germline J gene. This chain connects TRBV14 to TRBJ2-7; TRBD1 agrees at 7 bases. CDR3 size: 14 residues. Germline V gene data show CDR1 as SGHDT and CDR2 as FRDEAV. Germline trimming cut 1 base from V and 3 bases from J; bases unmatched to any gene: 4. The CDR3 loop is CASSFDRDNYEQYF. The sequenced CDR3 bases are TGTGCCAGCAGTTTCGACAGGGACAACTAT.

This clone turned up a few times. Gene names follow the mouse nomenclature. The read is 4 residues too short to cover the CDR3 end, so that end is filled in from the germline J gene. The sample holds other DNA sequences that translate to the same CDR3. V is TRBV19 and J is TRBJ1-1; no reliable D call. Germline V gene data show CDR1 as FNHDT and CDR2 as SITEND (reference sequence). Trimming shortened V by 2 bases and J by 1 base, and 3 bases separated the two germline ends. The CDR3 is made up of 12 amino acids. This CDR3 is CASSIGNTEVFF. The DNA read from the CDR3 is TGTGCCAGCAGTATTGGAAACACA.

Concerning this clone itself: The germline and genes are mouse ones. Read sequence stops 4 residues before the CDR3 end, and the germline J gene provides the missing end. The V gene is TRBV13-2, the J gene TRBJ2-1; 7 bases align to TRBD1. This CDR3 is 15 amino acids long. The germline CDR1 and CDR2 sequences are NNHNN and SYGAGS (reference sequence). J lost 3 bases, V lost 2 bases, and 5 bases had no gene match. The sequenced CDR3 bases are TGTGCCAGCGGTGAAACCGGGACAGTCTATGCT. Its translation is CASGETGTVYA. The full-length CDR3 reads as CASGETGTVYAEQFF.

This clone was counted between two and nine times. Each gene name is a mouse one. The read terminates 4 residues before the CDR3 end, so the remaining end is supplied by the germline J gene. The chain employs TRBV13-2 and TRBJ2-2; D gene unclear. Germline CDR1 reads NNHNN; CDR2 reads SYGAGS (reference sequence). The germline V and J ends were trimmed by 0 bases and 4 bases, with 13 bases remaining between them. The CDR3 totals 16 residues. CDR3 bases read: TGTGCCAGCGGTGATGCCCGGCAGGTCCCCACCGGG. The encoded protein is CASGDARQVPTG. In full, the CDR3 is CASGDARQVPTGQLYF.

This clone appeared a few times. Genes and germline come from the mouse. Read coverage stops 4 residues before the CDR3 terminus; the germline J gene supplies the remainder. The same CDR3 is also encoded by other DNA sequences in this sample. V and J are TRBV5 and TRBJ2-1; the match to TRBD2 covers 10 bases. The CDR3 runs 16 residues. Germline V gene sequence: CDR1 LGHNA, CDR2 YNLKQL (reference sequence). The V and J ends lost 0 bases and 3 bases, in that order; junction bases with no gene match: 2. The sequenced CDR3 bases are TGTGCCAGCAGCCAAGACAGGACTGGGGGCTATGCT. Protein product: CASSQDRTGGYA. The CDR3 in full is CASSQDRTGGYAEQFF.

Of note for this clone: Germline and genes: mouse. CDR3 bases read: TGTGCCAGCGGTGATGTCCTGGGGAACTATGCT. It is translated as CASGDVLGNYA. The whole CDR3 sequence is CASGDVLGNYAEQFF. The rearrangement joins TRBV13-2 to TRBJ2-1; a weak D match, TRBD2 (6 bases). Sequencing ends 4 residues short of the CDR3 end; the germline J gene provides the rest. The ends were cut back, 0 bases at V and 1 base at J, with 8 bases in the middle. The CDR3 sequence is 15 residues long. The germline gives CDR1 NNHNN, CDR2 SYGAGS (reference sequence).